This is a list of T cell receptor beta chains from one sample in a study of blood T cell repertoires in COVID-19. Sequencing used immunoSEQ multiplex PCR; TCRdb keeps in-frame clones, though not all of them. The profile covers a few hundred thousand clones, with roughly 88% appearing a single time and 2.5% to 3% taken by the ten largest. The sample was peripheral blood. The source is a woman aged 25 to 39 with active or convalescent COVID-19. Both conserved end residues are part of each CDR3. Fields, in order: V gene, J gene, clone size, D gene, CDR3 protein, CDR3 DNA. A D gene is named only where the DNA matches it firmly. For some rows the clone size is stated as once, few or many, or as a class when expanded; others skip it.

TRBV4-1	TRBJ1-1	-	-	CASSGGGNRQLNTEAFF	TGCGCCAGCTCCGGCGGGGGCAACCGGCAATTGAACACTGAAGCTTTCTTT
TRBV2	TRBJ1-1	few	-	CASGPLKGGGIEAFF	TGTGCCAGCGGGCCACTAAAGGGAGGGGGAATTGAAGCTTTCTTT
TRBV19	TRBJ1-1	-	TRBD1	CASSGRNRGLNTEAFF	TGTGCCAGTAGTGGACGAAACAGGGGGTTGAACACTGAAGCTTTCTTT
TRBV29-1	TRBJ1-2	-	-	CSVEDQGHLGYTF	TGCAGCGTTGAAGATCAAGGACATCTTGGCTACACCTTC
TRBV10-2	TRBJ1-1	-	-	CASSELAEDTEAFF	TGCGCCAGCAGTGAACTAGCAGAGGACACTGAAGCTTTCTTT
TRBV10-2	TRBJ1-2	-	TRBD1	CASSPPQGARNGSSGYTF	TGCGCCAGCAGTCCCCCACAGGGGGCACGGAATGGGTCTAGTGGCTACACCTTC
TRBV4-2	TRBJ2-5	-	TRBD2	CASSQPGGAEETQYF	TGTGCCAGCAGCCAACCCGGGGGGGCAGAAGAGACCCAGTACTTC
TRBV30	TRBJ2-7	-	TRBD1	CAWRTGTGGSYEQYF	TGTGCCTGGAGGACGGGGACAGGGGGCTCCTACGAGCAGTACTTC
TRBV5-8	TRBJ2-3	-	-	CASSLTGRGLTDTQYF	TGTGCCAGCAGCTTAACCGGGCGGGGATTAACAGATACGCAGTATTTT
TRBV6-2/TRBV6-3	TRBJ1-2	-	-	CASSSYHGYTF	TGTGCCAGCAGTTCCTATCATGGCTACACCTTC
TRBV11-2	TRBJ2-3	-	TRBD2	CASSWTSGGPDTQYF	TGTGCCAGCAGTTGGACTAGCGGGGGCCCAGATACGCAGTATTTT
TRBV4-3	TRBJ1-2	-	TRBD1	CASSPGEGQGYGYTF	TGCGCCAGCAGCCCTGGAGAGGGACAGGGTTATGGCTACACCTTC
TRBV19	TRBJ1-1	once	-	CASSIVAGGLNTEAFF	TGTGCCAGTAGTATAGTGGCCGGCGGGCTGAACACTGAAGCTTTCTTT
TRBV6-5	TRBJ2-7	-	-	CAGGLGDTYEQYF	TGTGCCGGGGGACTGGGCGATACCTACGAGCAGTACTTC
TRBV19	TRBJ2-1	-	-	CASKGGYNEQFF	TGTGCCAGTAAAGGCGGATACAATGAGCAGTTCTTC
TRBV28	TRBJ2-3	-	TRBD1	CASSLNRGRKDTQYF	TGTGCCAGCAGTTTAAACAGGGGGCGGAAGGATACGCAGTATTTT
TRBV19	TRBJ2-4	-	TRBD2	CASKEGAGGARRQYF	TGTGCCAGTAAGGAGGGAGCGGGGGGGGCGAGGCGGCAGTACTTC
TRBV18	TRBJ1-1	-	-	CASSPRTNTEAFF	TGTGCCAGCTCACCAAGGACTAACACTGAAGCTTTCTTT
TRBV7-3	TRBJ2-4	once	TRBD2	CASSLMAGDDIQYF	TGTGCCAGCAGCTTAATGGCGGGGGATGACATTCAGTACTTC
TRBV2	TRBJ2-6	-	TRBD1	CASSGDRGSNVLTF	TGTGCCAGCAGTGGCGACAGGGGATCTAACGTCCTGACTTTC
TRBV28	TRBJ1-4	-	-	CASNPATNEKLFF	TGTGCCAGCAATCCCGCAACTAATGAAAAACTGTTTTTT
TRBV11-2	TRBJ2-5	-	TRBD2	CASSLEGRGASLETQYF	TGTGCCAGCAGCTTAGAGGGGCGGGGGGCGAGTTTGGAGACCCAGTACTTC
TRBV25-1	TRBJ1-2	-	-	CASSELNYGYTF	TGTGCCAGCAGTGAACTTAACTATGGCTACACCTTC
TRBV15	TRBJ2-5	-	TRBD2	CATSRGRARGGQETQYF	TGTGCCACCAGCAGAGGTAGAGCTCGGGGGGGCCAAGAGACCCAGTACTTC
TRBV29-1	TRBJ1-1	-	TRBD1	CSVETGEWGTEAFF	TGCAGCGTCGAAACAGGGGAATGGGGCACTGAAGCTTTCTTT
TRBV6-2/TRBV6-3	TRBJ2-3	-	-	CASSPRAPGDTQYF	TGTGCCAGCAGTCCCCGGGCCCCGGGGGATACGCAGTATTTT
TRBV10-3	TRBJ2-7	once	-	CAISNFDRLLYYEQYF	TGTGCCATCAGTAACTTCGACAGGCTTCTCTATTACGAGCAGTACTTC
TRBV6-5	TRBJ1-6	-	-	CASGSPGIGSPLHF	TGTGCCAGCGGTTCACCGGGGATCGGATCACCCCTCCACTTT
TRBV2	TRBJ1-2	-	TRBD1	CASSNRGGHGYTF	TGTGCCAGCAGTAACAGGGGAGGTCATGGCTACACCTTC
TRBV4-1	TRBJ1-4	-	-	CASSPPLEVEKLFF	TGCGCCAGCAGCCCACCGCTTGAGGTAGAAAAACTGTTTTTT
TRBV18	TRBJ1-4	-	-	CASSPDSATNEKLFF	TGTGCCAGCTCACCAGACAGTGCAACTAATGAAAAACTGTTTTTT
TRBV30	TRBJ2-5	-	TRBD2	CAWSVGTSGGAGTQYF	TGTGCCTGGAGTGTAGGGACTAGCGGGGGGGCTGGGACCCAGTACTTC
TRBV18	TRBJ1-5	-	TRBD1	CASSPTGGREQPQHF	TGTGCCAGCTCACCGACAGGGGGCCGGGAGCAGCCCCAGCATTTT
TRBV7-9	TRBJ2-2	-	TRBD1	CAKQGSVTGELFF	TGTGCCAAACAGGGGAGTGTGACCGGGGAGCTGTTTTTT
TRBV15	TRBJ1-1	-	-	CATSRKEWSTEAFF	TGTGCCACCAGCAGAAAGGAGTGGAGCACTGAAGCTTTCTTT
TRBV27	TRBJ2-1	-	TRBD1	CASSLSGQGQYNEQFF	TGTGCCAGCAGTTTATCGGGACAGGGACAATACAATGAGCAGTTCTTC
TRBV3-1/TRBV3-2	TRBJ1-6	many	-	CASSLPRGSYNSPLHF	TGTGCCAGCAGCCTCCCCCGGGGCTCCTATAATTCACCCCTCCACTTT
TRBV3-1/TRBV3-2	TRBJ2-3	-	TRBD2	CASSQAPQTSGPPDTQYF	TGTGCCAGCAGCCAAGCGCCCCAGACTAGCGGACCCCCGGATACGCAGTATTTT
TRBV28	TRBJ2-7	-	-	CASSLRGAGLLNDRYEQYF	TGTGCCAGCAGTCTCCGGGGAGCCGGACTGCTGAACGACCGCTACGAGCAGTACTTC
TRBV19	TRBJ1-1	-	TRBD1	CASSVGQGLAEAFF	TGTGCCAGTAGTGTCGGACAGGGTCTCGCTGAAGCTTTCTTT
TRBV7-2	TRBJ2-5	-	TRBD2	CASTSGAGALQETQYF	TGTGCCAGCACCTCAGGAGCGGGGGCTCTACAAGAGACCCAGTACTTC